These 19 T cell receptor beta chains came from one sample sequenced in a study of lymphopenia after photon versus proton radiotherapy. Measured with immunoSEQ multiplex PCR; TCRdb has only the in-frame clones, and not every one. The data contain around 59,000 clones, about four fifths of them singletons. The sequencing here drew on peripheral blood, taken from a patient treated with proton-based radiotherapy. The receptors were sampled from a man aged 60 to 75 with pancreatic cancer.

This chain uses TRBV25-1 with TRBJ2-5, with 10 bases that match TRBD2. The trim removed 2 bases at V and 5 bases at J, leaving 11 bases unmatched. Per germline, CDR1 MGHDK and CDR2 SYGVNS. This CDR3 has 17 amino acids. The CDR3: CASSEPPSGRDGETQYF. The CDR3 bases are TGTGCCAGCAGTGAACCCCCTAGCGGGAGAGATGGGGAGACCCAGTACTTC.

The chain joins TRBV5-4 to TRBJ2-1; D remains unclear. The CDR3 sequence is 15 residues long. The V end was cut by 0 bases, the J end by 2 bases, with 9 bases between. From germline, CDR1 is SGHNT and CDR2 YYREEE (reference sequence). The CDR3 loop reads CASSLDQRAYNEQFF. The DNA of the CDR3 is TGTGCCAGCAGCTTGGACCAACGGGCCTACAATGAGCAGTTCTTC. Supplemented by reference TRBV5-4 and TRBJ2-1, the full variable domain reads ETGVTQSPTHLIKTRGQQVTLRCSSQSGHNTVSWYQQALGQGPQFIFQYYREEENGRGNFPPRFSGLQFPNYSSELNVNALELDDSALYLCASSLDQRAYNEQFFGPGTRLTVL.

The chain carries TRBV11-2 and TRBJ2-7, with 14 nucleotides matching TRBD2. The CDR3 is 15 amino acids. V was clipped by 5 bases and J by 1 base; unmatched bases: 1. In germline, CDR1 is SGHAT, CDR2 FQNNGV. This chain's CDR3 is CASSRLAGGSYEQYF. The CDR3 nucleotides are TGTGCCAGCAGCCGACTAGCGGGAGGGTCCTACGAGCAGTACTTC.

The genes are TRBV6-4 and TRBJ2-3, with 8 bases that match TRBD2. V gave up 4 bases and J gave up 6 bases; unmatched junction bases: 12. The CDR3 has 16 residues. Germline values: CDR1 MRHNA, CDR2 SNTAGT. In DNA, the CDR3 is TGTGCCAGCAGTGGGGGTAGCGGGACTGCGCGGGATACGCAGTATTTT. Amino acids: CASSGGSGTARDTQYF.

This clone was seen once. J is TRBJ2-7 and V is TRBV9; D gene unclear. The ends were cut back, 4 bases at V and 1 base at J, with 9 bases in the middle. This CDR3 region has 13 residues. Looked up from germline, CDR1 is SGDLS and CDR2 is YYNGEE. In nucleotides, the CDR3 is TGTGCCAGCAGCAGAAGCTTATCCTACGAGCAGTACTTC. Translating it yields CASSRSLSYEQYF.

This sequence joins TRBV5-4 and TRBJ2-2, with a weak D call TRBD2 (5 bases). V was shortened by 0 bases and J by 7 bases, with 16 bases between the two germline ends. Germline CDR1 and CDR2: SGHNT and YYREEE (reference sequence). The CDR3 extends over 16 amino acids. CDR3 nucleotide sequence: TGTGCCAGCAGCTTGGGGGTGGGAGAGCTGAGCGGGGAGCTGTTTTTT. Translated, it gives CASSLGVGELSGELFF.

The chain uses TRBV6-5 and TRBJ2-6; D may be TRBD1 or TRBD2 (5 bases each). From germline, CDR1 is MNHEY and CDR2 SVGAGI. The CDR3 extends over 15 amino acids. Trimming pared 6 bases from V and 1 base from J, leaving 10 bases between. The CDR3 protein is CASRMGDSGANVLTF. CDR3 nucleotides: TGTGCCAGCAGGATGGGGGATTCTGGGGCCAACGTCCTGACTTTC.

A note on this clone: The junction departs from the called germline gene at one end, perhaps through a read error. The chain combines TRBV6-1 with TRBJ2-7; 7 bases are a match to TRBD2. The CDR3 contains 15 residues. Per the germline V gene, CDR1 is MNHNS and CDR2 is SASEGT. CDR3 DNA sequence: TGTGCCTGCAGTGTAGTGGCGGGAGCTTTCTACGAGCAGTACTTC. Translation: CACSVVAGAFYEQYF.

V gene TRBV15 combines with J gene TRBJ2-7, with D perhaps being TRBD1 or TRBD2 (5 bases each). Germline assignment: CDR1 LNHNV and CDR2 YYDKDF (reference sequence). The CDR3 runs 16 residues. The V end was cut by 5 bases, the J end by 4 bases, with 21 bases between. The CDR3 nucleotides are TGTGCCACCAGCTATACAGGCCGGGGTTTCAGGTACGAGCAGTACTTC. This codes for CATSYTGRGFRYEQYF.

This clone has a single count. This chain joins TRBV28 and TRBJ2-7; 8 bases agree with TRBD2. Germline-derived CDR1 and CDR2 are MDHEN and SYDVKM. This CDR3 spans 15 amino acids. Trimming cost V 2 bases and J 3 bases; bases outside gene matches: 6. The CDR3 protein is CASSLAGTRDYEQYF. The CDR3 DNA reads as TGTGCCAGCAGTTTAGCTGGGACTAGGGACTACGAGCAGTACTTC. The variable domain in full, with the rest retrieved from reference TRBV28 and TRBJ2-7, is DVKVTQSSRYLVKRTGEKVFLECVQDMDHENMFWYRQDPGLGLRLIYFSYDVKMKEKGDIPEGYSVSREKKERFSLILESASTNQTSMYLCASSLAGTRDYEQYFGPGTRLTVT.

The chain recombines TRBV28 with TRBJ2-7; 7 bases fit TRBD1. The CDR3 spans 15 residues. Germline V gene lookup returns CDR1 MDHEN and CDR2 SYDVKM. V dropped 5 bases and J dropped 2; count of bases not matched to a gene: 9. The CDR3 region has the DNA TGTGCCAGCAGTCCCTCGGACAGGTTGACCTACGAGCAGTACTTC. Residues: CASSPSDRLTYEQYF.

The chain uses TRBV11-3 and TRBJ2-3, with D possibly TRBD1 on 6 matching bases. There are 17 residues in the CDR3. The germline gives CDR1 SGHNT, CDR2 YENEEA. V was clipped by 5 bases and J by 3 bases, with 21 bases between them. The CDR3 protein is CASSGSGRDTLTDTQYF. The CDR3 DNA sequence: TGTGCCAGCAGCGGCTCTGGAAGGGACACCTTAACAGATACGCAGTATTTT.

The DNA of the CDR3 is TGTGCCAGCAGTTCCCGAGGACTTGAATACGAGCAGTACTTC. Translated: CASSSRGLEYEQYF. The V and J genes are TRBV6-1 and TRBJ2-7, with a possible D match to TRBD2 (5 bases). V was trimmed by 5 bases and J by 4 bases, leaving 15 bases between them. This CDR3 has 14 residues. Per the germline V gene, CDR1 is MNHNS and CDR2 is SASEGT.

This chain connects TRBV7-2 to TRBJ2-7, with D possibly being TRBD2 (6 bases). Germline CDR1 reads SGHTA; CDR2 reads FQGNSA. The germline V and J ends were trimmed by 1 base and 9 bases, with 19 bases remaining between them. The CDR3 loop spans 15 amino acids. The CDR3 sequence is CASSLDSGVTIRQYF. Written as DNA, the CDR3 is TGTGCCAGCAGCTTAGATTCGGGGGTTACGATTAGGCAGTACTTC.

This clone was seen only once. The J gene is TRBJ2-5, the V gene TRBV30; possibly TRBD2 for D (6 bases). Trimming left V 2 bases short and J 11 bases short, with 18 bases between. This CDR3 comprises 13 residues. Germline values: CDR1 GTSNPN, CDR2 SVGIG (reference sequence). The CDR3 spells CAWSWLGTGEQYF. Written as DNA, the CDR3 is TGTGCCTGGAGTTGGCTAGGGACGGGGGAGCAGTACTTC.

The CDR3 loop reads CASSIDGTSDTQYF. CDR3 nucleotides: TGTGCCAGTAGTATAGATGGGACCTCAGATACGCAGTATTTT. J is TRBJ2-3 and V is TRBV19, with D perhaps TRBD1 or TRBD2 (5 bases each). This CDR3 is 14 amino acids long. Germline values: CDR1 LNHDA, CDR2 SQIVND (reference sequence). Trimming removed 0 bases at V and 4 bases at J, with 8 bases between.

The chain combines TRBV2 with TRBJ1-4; the D is unclear. Trimming took off 8 bases at V and 5 bases at J, with 12 bases between the two ends. The CDR3 spans 13 residues. Germline loops: CDR1 SNHLY, CDR2 FYNNEI. CDR3 in amino acids: CASLSTRNEKLFF. In DNA, the CDR3 is TGTGCCAGCCTGTCTACAAGGAATGAAAAACTGTTTTTT.

The chain has TRBV7-9 and TRBJ2-1, with 9 bases matching TRBD1. This CDR3 has 15 residues. The V and J ends lost 5 bases and 4 bases, in that order; junction bases with no gene match: 6. Germline V lookup: CDR1 SEHNR, CDR2 FQNEAQ (reference sequence). The CDR3 is CASSRDRDGYNEQFF. CDR3 nucleotides: TGTGCCAGCAGCAGGGACAGGGATGGTTACAATGAGCAGTTCTTC.

This clone came up once. V usage is TRBV4-1 and J usage is TRBJ2-2; 8 bases line up with TRBD2. CDR1 MGHRA and CDR2 YSYEKL come from the germline V gene. This CDR3 is 15 amino acids long. The V and J ends lost 2 bases and 3 bases, in that order; junction bases with no gene match: 2. CDR3 residues: CASSQQLADTGELFF. The DNA of the CDR3 is TGCGCCAGCAGCCAACAACTAGCGGACACCGGGGAGCTGTTTTTT.